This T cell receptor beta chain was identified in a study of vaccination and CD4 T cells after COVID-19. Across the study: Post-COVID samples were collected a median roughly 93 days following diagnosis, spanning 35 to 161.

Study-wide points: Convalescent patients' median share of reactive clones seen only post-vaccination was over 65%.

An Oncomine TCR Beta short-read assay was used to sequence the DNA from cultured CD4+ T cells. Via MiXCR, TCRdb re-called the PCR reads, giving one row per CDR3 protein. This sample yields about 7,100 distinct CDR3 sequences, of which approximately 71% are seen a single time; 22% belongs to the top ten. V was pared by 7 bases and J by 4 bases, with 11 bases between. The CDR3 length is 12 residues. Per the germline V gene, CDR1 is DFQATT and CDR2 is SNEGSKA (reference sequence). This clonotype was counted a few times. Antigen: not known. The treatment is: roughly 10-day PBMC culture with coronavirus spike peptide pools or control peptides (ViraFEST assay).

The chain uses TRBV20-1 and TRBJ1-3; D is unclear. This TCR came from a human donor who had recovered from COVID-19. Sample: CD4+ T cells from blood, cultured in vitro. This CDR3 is CSVEGFGNTIYF. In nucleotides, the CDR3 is TGCAGTGTTGAGGGTTTCGGAAACACCATATATTTT.